This T cell receptor beta chain derives from a study of T cell repertoires in cytomegalovirus infection. Overall study: Recently identified HLA-C-restricted CMV epitopes and well-studied HLA-B-restricted CMV epitopes were used by the study. Study-level results: HLA-C-restricted CMV-specific TCR beta clonotypes prevailed in the ex vivo response. Carriers of CMV plus the relevant HLA were identified by cumulative public TCR beta family frequency.

TCRdb used MiXCR to reprocess the reads, holding one entry per CDR3 protein. Counted here are more than 250,000 distinct CDR3 sequences, around 25% occurring once; the ten biggest clones make up 10% to 15%. There are 16 residues in the CDR3. Germline V gives CDR1 SGHTA, CDR2 FQGNSA. V gave up 7 bases and J gave up 10 bases, with 26 bases separating them. This clonotype has a count of ten or more. What it binds is not known. Material: cultured PBMCs, obtained from culture after CMV antigen stimulation. The J gene is TRBJ1-5, the V gene TRBV7-2; D perhaps matches TRBD1 (5 bases). This receptor was obtained from a human donor in good health (CMV status not recorded). Some clones in this sample may be carry-over from other donors' samples. In nucleotides, the CDR3 is TGTGCCAGCACCCCTGGGGGGGGGACTCAACTCCACCCCCAGCATTTT. Amino acid sequence: CASTPGGGTQLHPQHF. Drawing the rest from reference TRBV7-2 and TRBJ1-5, the complete variable domain is GAGVSQSPSNKVTEKGKDVELRCDPISGHTALYWYRQSLGQGLEFLIYFQGNSAPDKSGLPSDRFSAERTGGSVSTLTIQRTQQEDSAVYLCASTPGGGTQLHPQHFGDGTRLSIL.